The present TCR beta chain was sequenced within a study of blood T cell repertoires in COVID-19. Across the study: Some COVID-19 samples were acute and others convalescent; all came from the United States, Italy and Spain. Sources were T cells, B-cell-depleted T cells, or PBMCs; the material itself was cDNA or gDNA.

The CDR3 loop spans 16 amino acids. The germline gives CDR1 SGHTA, CDR2 FQGNSA. Trimming at V came to 4 bases and at J to 10 bases, leaving 11 bases not matched to a gene. In the authors' workflow: Nucleated cell number was recorded as an estimate derived from reference gene primer amplification. Sequencing used immunoSEQ multiplex PCR; TCRdb keeps in-frame clones, though not all of them. V and J calls and clone size come straight from that table; D and trimming were deduced from the DNA. The table has roughly 290,000 clones, roughly 86% seen once. The gene calls are TRBV7-2 and TRBJ2-1; TRBD2 matches at 12 bases. The receptor comes from a woman aged 45-65 years who had recovered from COVID-19. The sample consisted of peripheral blood. The CDR3, as DNA: TGTGCCAGCAGCTCACGACTAGCGGGGGCCCTGGGGGAGCAGTTCTTC. Amino acid sequence: CASSSRLAGALGEQFF.